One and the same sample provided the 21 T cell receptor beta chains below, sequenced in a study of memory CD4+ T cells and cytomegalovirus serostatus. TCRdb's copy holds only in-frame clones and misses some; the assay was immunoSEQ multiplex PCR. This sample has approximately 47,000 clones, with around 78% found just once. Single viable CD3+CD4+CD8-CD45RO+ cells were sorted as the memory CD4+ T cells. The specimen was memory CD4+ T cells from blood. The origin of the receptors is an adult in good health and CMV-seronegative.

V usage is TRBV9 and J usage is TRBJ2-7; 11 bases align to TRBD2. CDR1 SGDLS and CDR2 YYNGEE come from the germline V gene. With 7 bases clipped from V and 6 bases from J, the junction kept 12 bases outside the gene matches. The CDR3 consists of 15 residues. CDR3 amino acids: CASAGTSGGKGEQYF. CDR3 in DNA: TGTGCCAGCGCGGGGACTAGCGGTGGAAAGGGCGAGCAGTACTTC.

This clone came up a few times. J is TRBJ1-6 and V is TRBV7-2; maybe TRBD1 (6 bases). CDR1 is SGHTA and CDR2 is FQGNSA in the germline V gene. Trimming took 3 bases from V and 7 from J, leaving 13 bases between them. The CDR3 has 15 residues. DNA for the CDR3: TGTGCCAGCAGCTTCCGAGGGGGTCTCAATTCACCCCTCCACTTT. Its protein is CASSFRGGLNSPLHF.

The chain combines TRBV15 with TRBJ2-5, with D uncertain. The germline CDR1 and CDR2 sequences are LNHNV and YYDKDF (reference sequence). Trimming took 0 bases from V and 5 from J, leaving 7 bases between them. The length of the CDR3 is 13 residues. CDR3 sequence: CATSRDLQETQYF. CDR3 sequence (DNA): TGTGCCACCAGCAGAGATCTGCAGGAGACCCAGTACTTC.

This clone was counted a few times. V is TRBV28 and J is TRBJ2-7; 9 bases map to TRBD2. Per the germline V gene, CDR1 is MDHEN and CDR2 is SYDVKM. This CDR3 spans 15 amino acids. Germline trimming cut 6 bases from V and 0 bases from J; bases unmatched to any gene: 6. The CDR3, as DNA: TGTGCCAGCAGGCGTAGCGGGGGTAGCTCCTACGAGCAGTACTTC. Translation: CASRRSGGSSYEQYF.

This CDR3 is CASSLDSGGYYGYTF. The CDR3 DNA reads as TGTGCCAGCAGCTTAGATAGTGGGGGGTACTATGGCTACACCTTC. V is TRBV11-2 and J is TRBJ1-2, with D maybe TRBD1 (5 bases). The germline gives CDR1 SGHAT, CDR2 FQNNGV. V lost 0 bases and J lost 3, with 11 bases in between. The CDR3 has 15 residues.

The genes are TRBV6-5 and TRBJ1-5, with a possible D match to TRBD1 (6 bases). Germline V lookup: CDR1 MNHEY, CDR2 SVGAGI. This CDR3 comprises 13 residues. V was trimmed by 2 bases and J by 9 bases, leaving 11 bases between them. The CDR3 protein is CASSYEGGRPQHF. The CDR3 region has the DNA TGTGCCAGCAGTTACGAAGGGGGTAGGCCCCAGCATTTT.

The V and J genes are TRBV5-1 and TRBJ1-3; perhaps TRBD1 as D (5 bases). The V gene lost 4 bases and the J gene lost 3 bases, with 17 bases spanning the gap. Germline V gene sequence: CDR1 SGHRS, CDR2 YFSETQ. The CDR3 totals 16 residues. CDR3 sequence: CASSAGGQGRGNTIYF. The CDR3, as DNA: TGCGCCAGCAGCGCTGGGGGTCAGGGTCGTGGAAACACCATATATTTT.

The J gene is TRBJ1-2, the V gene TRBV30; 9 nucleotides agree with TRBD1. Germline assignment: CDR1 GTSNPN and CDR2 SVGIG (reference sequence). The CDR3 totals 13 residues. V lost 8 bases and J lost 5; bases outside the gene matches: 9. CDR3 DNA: TGTGCCCGTATAACAGGGGGCGGTTATGGCTACACCTTC. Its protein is CARITGGGYGYTF. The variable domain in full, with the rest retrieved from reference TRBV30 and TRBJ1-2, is SQTIHQWPATLVQPVGSPLSLECTVEGTSNPNLYWYRQAAGRGLQLLFYSVGIGQISSEVPQNLSASRPQDRQFILSSKKLLLSDSGFYLCARITGGGYGYTFGSGTRLTVV.

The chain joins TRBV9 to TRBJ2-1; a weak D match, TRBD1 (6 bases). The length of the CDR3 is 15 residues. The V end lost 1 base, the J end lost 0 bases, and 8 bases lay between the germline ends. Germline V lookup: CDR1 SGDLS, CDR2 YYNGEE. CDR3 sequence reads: CASSVRDISYNEQFF. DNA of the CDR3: TGTGCCAGCAGCGTAAGGGACATCTCCTACAATGAGCAGTTCTTC.

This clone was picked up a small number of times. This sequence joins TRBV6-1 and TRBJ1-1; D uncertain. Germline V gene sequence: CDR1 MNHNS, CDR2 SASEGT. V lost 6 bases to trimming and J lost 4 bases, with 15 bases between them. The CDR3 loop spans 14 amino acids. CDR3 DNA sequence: TGTGCCAGCAGACCCGGGCTGGGGAGCACTGAAGCTTTCTTT. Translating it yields CASRPGLGSTEAFF.

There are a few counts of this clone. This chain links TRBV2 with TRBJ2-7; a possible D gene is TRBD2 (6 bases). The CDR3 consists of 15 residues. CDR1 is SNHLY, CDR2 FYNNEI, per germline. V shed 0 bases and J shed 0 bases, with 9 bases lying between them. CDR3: CASSEAGAGSYEQYF. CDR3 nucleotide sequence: TGTGCCAGCAGTGAAGCTGGAGCGGGCTCCTACGAGCAGTACTTC.

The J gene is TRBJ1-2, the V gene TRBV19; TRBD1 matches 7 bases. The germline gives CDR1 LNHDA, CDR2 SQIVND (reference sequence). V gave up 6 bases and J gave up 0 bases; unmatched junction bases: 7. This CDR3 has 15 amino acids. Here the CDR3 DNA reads TGTGCCAGTAGCAAGGGGACAGCCCCTAACTATGGCTACACCTTC. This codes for CASSKGTAPNYGYTF. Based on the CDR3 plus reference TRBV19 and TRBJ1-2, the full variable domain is DGGITQSPKYLFRKEGQNVTLSCEQNLNHDAMYWYRQDPGQGLRLIYYSQIVNDFQKGDIAEGYSVSREKKESFPLTVTSAQKNPTAFYLCASSKGTAPNYGYTFGSGTRLTVV.

CDR3 sequence (DNA): TGTGTCAGAAGCGCCCGGGGGGAGGAGAACACTGAAGCTTTCTTT. Translating it yields CVRSARGEENTEAFF. The chain combines TRBV7-5 with TRBJ1-1. TRBV7-5 is a known pseudogene. CDR3 length: 15 amino acids.

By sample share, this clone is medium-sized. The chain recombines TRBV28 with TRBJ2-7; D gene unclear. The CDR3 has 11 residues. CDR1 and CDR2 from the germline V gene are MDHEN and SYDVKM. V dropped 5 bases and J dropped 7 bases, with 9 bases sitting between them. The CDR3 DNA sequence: TGTGCCAGCAGTACCTTTCGAGAGCAGTACTTC. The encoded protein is CASSTFREQYF.

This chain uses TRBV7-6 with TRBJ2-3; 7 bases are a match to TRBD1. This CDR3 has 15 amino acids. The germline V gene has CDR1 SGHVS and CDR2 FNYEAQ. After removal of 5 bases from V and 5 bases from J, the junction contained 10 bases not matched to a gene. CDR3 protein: CASSARGGRGDTQYF. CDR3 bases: TGTGCCAGCAGCGCCAGAGGGGGCAGGGGAGATACGCAGTATTTT.

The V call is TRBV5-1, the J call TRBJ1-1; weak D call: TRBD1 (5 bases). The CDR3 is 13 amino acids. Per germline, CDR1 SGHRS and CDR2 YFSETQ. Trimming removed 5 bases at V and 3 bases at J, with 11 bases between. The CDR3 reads CASRGRADTEAFF. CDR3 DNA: TGCGCCAGCAGGGGCAGGGCTGACACTGAAGCTTTCTTT.

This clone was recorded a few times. CDR3 bases: TGTGCCAGCAGTTTACGACAGCCTCCCTACGAGCAGTACTTC. It yields the protein CASSLRQPPYEQYF. The chain has TRBV27 and TRBJ2-7, with D maybe TRBD1 (5 bases). The CDR3 contains 14 residues. CDR1 is MNHEY, CDR2 SMNVEV, per germline (reference sequence). Trimming took off 2 bases at V and 2 bases at J, with 10 bases between the two ends.

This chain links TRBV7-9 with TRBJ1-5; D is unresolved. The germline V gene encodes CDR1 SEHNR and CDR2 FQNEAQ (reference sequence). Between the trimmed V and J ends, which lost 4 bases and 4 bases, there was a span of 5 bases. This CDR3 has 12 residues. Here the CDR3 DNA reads TGTGCCAGCAGCTATCAGAATCAGCCCCAGCATTTT. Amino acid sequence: CASSYQNQPQHF.

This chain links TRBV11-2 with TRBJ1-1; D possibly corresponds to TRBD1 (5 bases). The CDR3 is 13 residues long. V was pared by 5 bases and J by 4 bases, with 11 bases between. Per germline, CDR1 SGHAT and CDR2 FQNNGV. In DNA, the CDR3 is TGTGCCAGCAGCCCTCAGGGAGGCACTGAAGCTTTCTTT. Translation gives CASSPQGGTEAFF. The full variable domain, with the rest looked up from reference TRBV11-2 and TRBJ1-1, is EAGVAQSPRYKIIEKRQSVAFWCNPISGHATLYWYQQILGQGPKLLIQFQNNGVVDDSQLPKDRFSAERLKGVDSTLKIQPAKLEDSAVYLCASSPQGGTEAFFGQGTRLTVV.

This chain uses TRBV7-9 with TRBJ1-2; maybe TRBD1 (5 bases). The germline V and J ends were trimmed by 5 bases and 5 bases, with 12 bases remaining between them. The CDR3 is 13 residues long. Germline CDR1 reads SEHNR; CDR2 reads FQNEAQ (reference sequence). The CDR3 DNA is TGTGCCAGCAGCGACCGGGGGGGGTATGGCTACACCTTC. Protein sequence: CASSDRGGYGYTF.

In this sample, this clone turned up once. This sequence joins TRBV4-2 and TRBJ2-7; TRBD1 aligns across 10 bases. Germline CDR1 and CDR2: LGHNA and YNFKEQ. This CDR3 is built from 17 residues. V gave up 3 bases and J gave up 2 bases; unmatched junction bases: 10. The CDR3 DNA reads TGTGCCAGCAGCCAGGGCTTCCCGGGACAGGGGACCTACGAGCAGTACTTC. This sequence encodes CASSQGFPGQGTYEQYF.